This TCR beta chain was retrieved from a study of blood T cell repertoires in COVID-19. Study details: The samples span acute and convalescent COVID-19 from the United States, Italy and Spain.

Germline V gene sequence: CDR1 SGHTA, CDR2 FQGNSA. The length of the CDR3 is 14 residues. V dropped 2 bases and J dropped 9; count of bases not matched to a gene: 7. The repertoire was sequenced with immunoSEQ multiplex PCR; TCRdb's copy has only in-frame clones and lacks some. The data show 140,000 to 150,000 clones, 78% seen once. The rearrangement uses TRBV7-2 and TRBJ2-1; 7 nucleotides agree with TRBD2. This receptor was taken from a woman aged 60-75 years with acute or convalescent COVID-19. The sequenced sample consisted of peripheral blood. The CDR3: CASSLYTGGSEQFF. In DNA, the CDR3 is TGTGCCAGCAGCTTATACACGGGAGGTAGTGAGCAGTTCTTC.